What follows are 17 T cell receptor beta chains derived from one specimen sequenced in a study of T cells in Graves' hyperthyroidism and ophthalmopathy (dated by TCRdb to between 2018 and 2021). Library generation was performed with multiplex PCR. Sequencing took place on an Illumina HiSeq 2000. Amplification of TCR beta CDR3 regions was carried out from RNA transcripts. A first-round RT-PCR of the TCR CDR3 used the HTBI primer set with the Qiagen OneStep RT-PCR kit. The public reads were quality trimmed at Q25 with fastp and then assembled into clones with MiXCR by TCRdb, keeping productive beta chains. Every CDR3 protein is listed once, alongside the most common genes and DNA of its rows. The sample profile shows around 300,000 distinct CDR3 sequences; around 22% of them were found once. The ten top clones hold 50% to 75% of the sample. The sample taken for sequencing was blood. These receptor sequences come from a man in his thirties or forties with Graves' ophthalmopathy.

The chain joins TRBV4-2 to TRBJ1-1; D gene ambiguous. Trimming removed 4 bases at V and 7 bases at J, with 16 bases between. Per germline, CDR1 LGHNA and CDR2 YNFKEQ. The CDR3 covers 14 residues. CDR3 protein: CASSPFVDASEAFF. In DNA, the CDR3 is TGTGCCAGCAGCCCCTTCGTTGACGCCAGTGAAGCTTTCTTT.

The chain joins TRBV27 to TRBJ1-5; D uncertain. Germline V gene sequence: CDR1 MNHEY, CDR2 SMNVEV (reference sequence). Trimming shortened V by 5 bases and J by 3 bases, and 8 bases separated the two germline ends. This CDR3 spans 13 amino acids. DNA of the CDR3: TGTGCCAGCAGTCGTCGTGTCAATCAGCCCCAGCATTTT. It codes for CASSRRVNQPQHF.

This clonotype has just a few counts. The chain uses TRBV6-5 and TRBJ2-2, with 11 nucleotides matching TRBD2. The J segment lost 4 bases and the V segment lost 0 bases, leaving 10 bases of the junction unmatched. The CDR3 sequence is 19 residues long. CDR1 is MNHEY and CDR2 is SVGAGI in the germline V gene. The CDR3 DNA is TGTGCCAGCAGTTACTCGGCAAAACTAGCGGGAGTTTTCACCGGGGAGCTGTTTTTT. Translated, it gives CASSYSAKLAGVFTGELFF.

The CDR3 is CAGAVGQFPTGEQYF. CDR3 in DNA: TGTGCCGGCGCCGTTGGACAGTTTCCTACGGGGGAGCAGTACTTC. The J gene is TRBJ2-7, the V gene TRBV6-1, with D perhaps TRBD1 (6 bases). The germline V and J ends were trimmed by 11 bases and 7 bases, with 27 bases remaining between them. The CDR3 has 15 amino acids. Germline V CDR1 and CDR2: MNHNS, SASEGT.

This rearrangement joins TRBV29-1 to TRBJ1-2; 7 nucleotides align to TRBD1. CDR1 is SQVTM, CDR2 ANQGSEA, per germline. CDR3 length: 12 residues. The V and J ends lost 7 bases and 3 bases, in that order; junction bases with no gene match: 5. The CDR3 nucleotides read TGCAGCGACCTTCAGGGGGACTATGGCTACACCTTC. Residues: CSDLQGDYGYTF.

This clonotype was observed many times. The V gene is TRBV28, the J gene TRBJ1-5; D is ambiguous. The CDR3 loop spans 13 amino acids. The V end lost 6 bases, the J end lost 5 bases, and 11 bases lay between the germline ends. Germline V gene lookup returns CDR1 MDHEN and CDR2 SYDVKM. CDR3 sequence (DNA): TGTGCCAGCAGACGAACGGGCTATCAGCCCCAGCATTTT. The encoded protein is CASRRTGYQPQHF.

There are many counts of this clonotype. The chain is built from TRBV28 and TRBJ1-6, with a possible D match to TRBD1 (6 bases). In germline, CDR1 is MDHEN, CDR2 SYDVKM. V gave up 2 bases and J gave up 11 bases, with 13 bases separating them. The CDR3 is made up of 14 amino acids. CDR3 residues: CASSLPRQDTPLHF. The CDR3 DNA reads TGTGCCAGCAGTTTACCCCGACAGGATACACCCCTCCACTTT.

V usage is TRBV5-1 and J usage is TRBJ1-4, with 7 bases that match TRBD1. The CDR3 loop spans 15 amino acids. From germline, CDR1 is SGHRS and CDR2 YFSETQ. Unmatched junction bases numbered 10, after V lost 3 bases and J lost 8 bases. CDR3 residues: CASSSDREVREKLFF. Here the CDR3 DNA reads TGCGCCAGCAGCTCAGACAGGGAGGTTAGAGAAAAACTGTTTTTT.

The table lists this clonotype with many counts. The V and J genes are TRBV6-1 and TRBJ2-5; unclear D gene. CDR1 is MNHNS, CDR2 SASEGT, per germline. Trimming shortened V by 6 bases and J by 2 bases, and 19 bases separated the two germline ends. The CDR3 length is 16 residues. CDR3: CASSDLETGQQETQYF. The DNA of the CDR3 is TGTGCCAGCAGCGATCTGGAGACGGGTCAGCAAGAGACCCAGTACTTC.

This clonotype was recorded many times. J is TRBJ2-3 and V is TRBV11-3; 7 bases match TRBD1. V was pared by 6 bases and J by 8 bases, with 17 bases of the junction left unmatched. This CDR3 spans 16 amino acids. Germline V gives CDR1 SGHNT, CDR2 YENEEA. CDR3 sequence (DNA): TGTGCCAGCAGTGAACGGGACAGCCCTGCCAGTGGTACGCAGTATTTT. Its translation: CASSERDSPASGTQYF.

This clonotype showed up many times. The chain carries TRBV11-2 and TRBJ1-5; D is possibly TRBD1 (5 bases). Germline-derived CDR1 and CDR2 are SGHAT and FQNNGV. With 1 base removed from V and 5 bases from J, the gap between germline ends came to 21 bases. CDR3 length: 18 residues. Here the CDR3 reads CASSLGIPGPKRDQPQHF. The DNA for the CDR3 is TGTGCCAGCAGCTTAGGAATCCCGGGACCGAAACGGGATCAGCCCCAGCATTTT.

The V and J genes are TRBV7-9 and TRBJ2-1; unclear D gene. The germline V gene encodes CDR1 SEHNR and CDR2 FQNEAQ (reference sequence). The CDR3 totals 13 residues. The V gene lost 8 bases and the J gene lost 2 bases, with 10 bases spanning the gap. The CDR3 loop is CASEADTYNEQFF. CDR3 in DNA: TGTGCCAGCGAAGCCGATACCTACAATGAGCAGTTCTTC.

The rearrangement uses TRBV14 and TRBJ2-3, with TRBD2 matching 7 bases. CDR3 length: 14 amino acids. Germline V CDR1 and CDR2: SGHDN, FVKESK. Trimming removed 2 bases from V and 4 bases from J; junction bases left unmatched: 3. CDR3 amino acids: CASSQWTRPDTQYF. CDR3 sequence (DNA): TGTGCCAGCAGCCAATGGACTAGACCAGATACGCAGTATTTT.

The gene calls are TRBV2 and TRBJ1-6; no firm D call. V lost 7 bases and J lost 7, with 11 bases in between. The CDR3 runs 13 residues. Germline V CDR1 and CDR2: SNHLY, FYNNEI. CDR3 region: CASIRSDNSPLHF. DNA for the CDR3: TGTGCCAGCATAAGATCGGACAATTCACCCCTCCACTTT.

V and J are TRBV6-1 and TRBJ2-7; the match to TRBD2 covers 13 bases. There are 16 residues in the CDR3. Germline trimming cut 3 bases from V and 1 base from J; bases unmatched to any gene: 3. CDR1 MNHNS and CDR2 SASEGT come from the germline V gene. CDR3 loop: CASSDPGLAGSYEQYF. CDR3 coding DNA: TGTGCCAGCAGTGACCCGGGACTAGCGGGGTCCTACGAGCAGTACTTC.

The genes are TRBV5-1 and TRBJ1-4, with unresolved D. Trimming pared 0 bases from V and 3 bases from J, leaving 18 bases between. This CDR3 comprises 18 residues. Germline V gives CDR1 SGHRS, CDR2 YFSETQ. Here the CDR3 DNA reads TGCGCCAGCAGCTTGGGGAGATCTCCAACGATGGCTAATGAAAAACTGTTTTTT. Its translation is CASSLGRSPTMANEKLFF.

This clonotype was counted many times. The chain is built from TRBV18 and TRBJ2-3, with 7 nucleotides matching TRBD2. CDR3 length equals 16 residues. Trimming cost V 3 bases and J 3 bases; bases outside gene matches: 9. In germline, CDR1 is KGHSH, CDR2 LQKENI. CDR3 sequence reads: CASSPTGASGTDTQYF. In DNA, the CDR3 is TGTGCCAGCTCACCCACCGGGGCTAGCGGAACAGATACGCAGTATTTT.